The clone carrying this T cell receptor beta chain was detected many times. Time point here: newly diagnosed GD, antithyroid drugs for less than 3 months. The TCR library was prepared using RNA isolated from PBMCs. These data come from a study of regulatory T cells in long-lasting Graves disease. The authors built TCR beta libraries using iRepertoire HTBI primers and Arm-PCR of CDR3 regions. TCRdb used MiXCR to reprocess the multiplex PCR reads, holding one entry per CDR3 protein. The top ten hold around 18% of the sample, which has hundreds of thousands of distinct CDR3 sequences, 15% to 20% seen once. The same sample was also used in a study of T cells in Graves' hyperthyroidism and ophthalmopathy.

Here the sequenced sample was peripheral blood mononuclear cells (PBMCs), taken at new diagnosis, from a patient treated with antithyroid drugs. The TCR sequence derives from a woman aged 25 to 39 with Graves disease.

In DNA, the CDR3 is TGTGCCAGCAGCTCGCGGACTAGCTACAAGACCCAGTACTTC. Its protein product is CASSSRTSYKTQYF. The chain combines TRBV7-2 with TRBJ2-5, with 8 bases fitting TRBD2. CDR1 and CDR2 from the germline V gene are SGHTA and FQGNSA. The trim removed 4 bases at V and 6 bases at J, leaving 7 bases unmatched. The CDR3 covers 14 residues.